The 16 T cell receptor beta chains presented below share a single source sample, sequenced in a study of regulatory T cells in long-lasting Graves disease. Stated time point: newly diagnosed GD, antithyroid drugs for less than 3 months. RNA isolated from PBMCs was used to make the TCR library. With iRepertoire HTBI primers and Arm-PCR of CDR3 regions, TCR beta libraries were built. From the multiplex PCR reads, TCRdb called clonotypes with MiXCR, one entry per CDR3 protein. The top ten clones hold 12% of a sample with fewer than 650,000 distinct CDR3 sequences, 15% to 20% of them seen once. The data were also submitted as part of a second study, on T cells in Graves' hyperthyroidism and ophthalmopathy.

The sample was peripheral blood mononuclear cells (PBMCs), taken at new diagnosis, from a patient treated with antithyroid drugs. Every receptor here comes from a man aged 18 to 30 with Graves disease.

In regard to this clonotype: A much larger clone sits a single nucleotide away, making a read error possible. The chain uses TRBV20-1 and TRBJ1-2; D is unresolved. This CDR3 has 14 residues. The germline V gene has CDR1 DFQATT and CDR2 SNEGSKA (reference sequence). CDR3 sequence (DNA): TGCAGTGCTAGCTCGGACGTTAGAAACTATGGCTGCACCTTC. Protein sequence: CSASSDVRNYGCTF.

In this sample, this clonotype turned up many times. The chain employs TRBV7-9 and TRBJ2-1, with TRBD2 matching 7 bases. The J segment lost 15 bases and the V segment lost 1 base, leaving 6 bases of the junction unmatched. This CDR3 is 12 amino acids long. Per the germline V gene, CDR1 is SEHNR and CDR2 is FQNEAQ (reference sequence). The CDR3 here is CASSLESGASFF. CDR3 in DNA: TGTGCCAGCAGCTTAGAGAGCGGGGCTTCGTTCTTC.

This clonotype appeared a few times. V is TRBV12-3 or TRBV12-4 and J is TRBJ1-3, with TRBD1 matching over 7 bases. CDR3 size: 14 residues. With V trimmed by 6 bases and J by 7 bases, 9 bases remained unmatched. The CDR3 sequence is CASSWTGYGNTIYF. Here the CDR3 DNA reads TGTGCCAGCAGCTGGACAGGTTACGGGAACACCATATATTTT.

The V call is TRBV15, the J call TRBJ2-7; tentative D call: TRBD2 (5 bases). V was shortened by 0 bases and J by 4 bases, with 13 bases between the two germline ends. The CDR3 is 15 amino acids. The germline CDR1 and CDR2 sequences are LNHNV and YYDKDF (reference sequence). For the CDR3, the DNA is TGTGCCACCAGCAGAGAAAGTACGGAGCGGTACGAGCAGTACTTC. Translated: CATSRESTERYEQYF.

This clonotype was seen ten or more times. In DNA form, the CDR3 reads TGTGCCAGCAGAGGGTCCAGGAGGGAAACTAATGAAAAACTGTTTTTT. Protein product: CASRGSRRETNEKLFF. The rearrangement uses TRBV28 and TRBJ1-4; D call uncertain. The CDR3 sequence is 16 residues long. V gave up 6 bases and J gave up 1 base, with 15 bases separating them. Germline V gene data show CDR1 as MDHEN and CDR2 as SYDVKM. The entire variable domain, with the rest obtained from reference TRBV28 and TRBJ1-4, is as follows: DVKVTQSSRYLVKRTGEKVFLECVQDMDHENMFWYRQDPGLGLRLIYFSYDVKMKEKGDIPEGYSVSREKKERFSLILESASTNQTSMYLCASRGSRRETNEKLFFGSGTQLSVL.

This clonotype was detected ten times or more. The chain carries TRBV2 and TRBJ2-3, with D hard to call. Germline V gene data show CDR1 as SNHLY and CDR2 as FYNNEI. The CDR3 is 14 amino acids. Trimming shortened V by 4 bases and J by 0 bases, and 8 bases separated the two germline ends. CDR3 residues: CASSVTPSTDTQYF. In DNA form, the CDR3 reads TGTGCCAGCAGTGTAACTCCTAGCACAGATACGCAGTATTTT.

The chain combines TRBV6-1 with TRBJ2-1, with D perhaps TRBD2 (6 bases). Trimming stripped 4 bases from V and 3 bases from J, with 7 bases between. Germline assignment: CDR1 MNHNS and CDR2 SASEGT. The CDR3 is 13 amino acids. CDR3 bases: TGTGCCAGCAGTGGGGACTTCTACAATGAGCAGTTCTTC. Residues: CASSGDFYNEQFF.

This clonotype was seen only a few times. The chain employs TRBV6-2 or TRBV6-3 and TRBJ1-4, with 12 bases that match TRBD1. Unmatched junction bases numbered 2, after V lost 2 bases and J lost 7 bases. The CDR3 sequence is 15 residues long. CDR1 is MNHEY, CDR2 SVGEGT, per germline. CDR3 DNA: TGTGCCAGCAGTTACCTGGGACAGGGGGCTGAAAAACTGTTTTTT. Its translation is CASSYLGQGAEKLFF.

The chain is built from TRBV11-2 and TRBJ1-2; D is unresolved. The length of the CDR3 is 12 residues. CDR1 is SGHAT, CDR2 FQNNGV, per germline. V lost 4 bases to trimming and J lost 3 bases, with 6 bases between them. The CDR3 reads CASSSADYGYTF. Here the CDR3 DNA reads TGTGCCAGCAGCTCGGCAGACTATGGCTACACCTTC.

This clonotype was counted at least ten times. The V and J genes are TRBV10-3 and TRBJ2-7, with D unclear. Deletions cut 2 bases from V and 2 bases from J, with 4 bases between. There are 12 residues in the CDR3. Germline V gives CDR1 ENHRY, CDR2 SYGVKD. The DNA for the CDR3 is TGTGCCATCAGTGAGACTGCCTACGAGCAGTACTTC. It specifies CAISETAYEQYF.

This clonotype appeared many times. The V call is TRBV11-3, the J call TRBJ2-3; 14 nucleotides agree with TRBD2. CDR1 is SGHNT and CDR2 is YENEEA in the germline V gene. The CDR3 extends over 17 amino acids. Trimming took 5 bases from V and 0 from J; bases not matched to a gene: 4. This chain's CDR3 is CASSRGTSGGSTDTQYF. In DNA form, the CDR3 reads TGTGCCAGCAGCCGAGGGACTAGCGGGGGAAGCACAGATACGCAGTATTTT.

This clonotype was observed many times. This sequence joins TRBV2 and TRBJ2-1; D is possibly TRBD1 or TRBD2 (5 bases each). Between the trimmed V and J ends, which lost 6 bases and 9 bases, there was a span of 15 bases. This CDR3 is 13 amino acids long. From germline, CDR1 is SNHLY and CDR2 FYNNEI. The CDR3 DNA follows: TGTGCCAGCAGCCCAGGGAGTAACGGTGAGCAGTTCTTC. Translating gives CASSPGSNGEQFF.

This clonotype showed up many times. V and J are TRBV20-1 and TRBJ2-5; 7 nucleotides line up with TRBD1. Unmatched junction bases numbered 3, after V lost 3 bases and J lost 5 bases. Germline CDR1 reads DFQATT; CDR2 reads SNEGSKA (reference sequence). This CDR3 region has 12 residues. CDR3 DNA sequence: TGCAGTGCTAGGGGACAGACGGAGACCCAGTACTTC. This gives the protein CSARGQTETQYF.

The table lists this clonotype with many counts. The chain uses TRBV18 and TRBJ1-5, with 10 bases identical to TRBD1. The germline gives CDR1 KGHSH, CDR2 LQKENI. This CDR3 is built from 16 residues. The ends lost 3 bases at V and 1 base at J; junction bases unmatched: 3. This CDR3 is CASSPTDRGSNQPQHF. The DNA of the CDR3 is TGTGCCAGCTCACCGACGGACAGGGGGAGCAATCAGCCCCAGCATTTT. Filled out from reference TRBV18 and TRBJ1-5, the complete variable domain reads NAGVMQNPRHLVRRRGQEARLRCSPMKGHSHVYWYRQLPEEGLKFMVYLQKENIIDESGMPKERFSAEFPKEGPSILRIQQVVRGDSAAYFCASSPTDRGSNQPQHFGDGTRLSIL.

This clonotype has at least ten counts. The chain couples TRBV20-1 to TRBJ2-7; D is uncertain. The CDR3 is 13 residues long. Germline V gene lookup returns CDR1 DFQATT and CDR2 SNEGSKA (reference sequence). Deletions cut 2 bases from V and 5 bases from J, with 13 bases between. The DNA for the CDR3 is TGCAGTGCTAGACAGGTAGCCCTCCACGAGCAGTACTTC. It codes for CSARQVALHEQYF.

This clonotype showed up just a few times. The V call is TRBV11-3, the J call TRBJ2-1, with 10 bases lining up with TRBD1. J lost 7 bases, V lost 5 bases, and 5 bases had no gene match. The germline gives CDR1 SGHNT, CDR2 YENEEA. The CDR3 sequence is 14 residues long. CDR3 bases: TGTGCCAGCAGCGGGCGACAGGGGGCGAATGAGCAGTTCTTC. Protein product: CASSGRQGANEQFF.